This TCR beta chain comes out of a study of T cell responses to AZD1222 COVID-19 vaccine. Study results and caveats: Reports say nearly half of spike-specific TCRs go after unmutated variant regions. The CD4 TCRs associated with vaccination extended across spike and predominated at 160-218 and 743-854. Clonal diversity was possibly underestimated, and white British individuals and females predominated among donors.

The method was immunoSEQ multiplex PCR; TCRdb's version includes in-frame clones alone and lacks a portion of them. This table has roughly 180,000 clones, approximately 90% appearing once. This CDR3 is 13 amino acids long. The germline CDR1 and CDR2 sequences are LGHNT and FRNRAP. V lost 5 bases and J lost 4, with 10 bases in between. In regard to this clone: Antigen: not known.

This chain links TRBV12-5 with TRBJ2-3; D unresolved. The TCR comes from an adult who received the AZD1222 COVID-19 vaccine. The source was peripheral blood, collected 28 days after the second AZD1222 dose. Here the CDR3 reads CASGRIRADTQYF. The DNA of the CDR3 is TGTGCTAGTGGTCGAATTCGGGCAGATACGCAGTATTTT.